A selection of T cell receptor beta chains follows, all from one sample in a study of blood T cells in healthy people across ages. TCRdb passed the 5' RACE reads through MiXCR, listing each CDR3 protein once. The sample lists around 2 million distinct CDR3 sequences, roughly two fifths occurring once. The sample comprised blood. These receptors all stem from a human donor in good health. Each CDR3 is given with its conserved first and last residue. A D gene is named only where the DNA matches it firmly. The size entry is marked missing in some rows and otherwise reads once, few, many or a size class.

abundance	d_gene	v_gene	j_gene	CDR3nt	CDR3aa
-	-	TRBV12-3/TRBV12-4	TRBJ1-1	TGTGCCAGCCGCCGGGTCGACACTGAAGCTTTCTTT	CASRRVDTEAFF
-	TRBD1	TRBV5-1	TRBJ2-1	TGCGCCAGCAGCTCGCTGGACAGGGGCGACAATGAGCAGTTCTTC	CASSSLDRGDNEQFF
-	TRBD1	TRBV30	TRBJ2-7	TGTGCCTGGACTAGGGACAGTCCCTACGAGCAGTACTTC	CAWTRDSPYEQYF
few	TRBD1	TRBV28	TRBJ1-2	TGTGCCAGCAGTTTATTGGGGACAGGGAGTCACTATGGCTACACCTTC	CASSLLGTGSHYGYTF
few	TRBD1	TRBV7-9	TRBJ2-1	TGTGCCAGCGGACTATGGACAGGGTACAATGAGCAGTTCTTC	CASGLWTGYNEQFF
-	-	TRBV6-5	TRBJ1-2	TGTGCCAGCAGCACAATGGTCCCTCCGTATGGCTACACCTTC	CASSTMVPPYGYTF
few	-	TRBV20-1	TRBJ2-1	TGCAGTGGCTGGTGGAACCCCCAAGAGACCCAGTTCTTC	CSGWWNPQETQFF
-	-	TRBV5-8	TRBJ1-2	TGTGCCAGCAGCCCAATATTGCACTATGGCTACACCTTC	CASSPILHYGYTF
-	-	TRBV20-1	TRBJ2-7	TGCAGTGCTGAACGCGCAAGTACCTCCTACGAGCAGTACTTC	CSAERASTSYEQYF
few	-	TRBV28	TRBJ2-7	TGTGCCAGCCGGGTTGGGGTCGACTGGGAGCAGTACTTC	CASRVGVDWEQYF
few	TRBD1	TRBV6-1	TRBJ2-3	TGTGCCAGCAGGGCAGGACAGGGTAGGACAGATACGCAGTATTTT	CASRAGQGRTDTQYF
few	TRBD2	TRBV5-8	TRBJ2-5	TGTGCCAGCAGCCCAAGCGGGGGGCCCTCCGACCGGGAGCAGTACTTC	CASSPSGGPSDREQYF
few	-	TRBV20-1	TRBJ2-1	TGCAGTGCTAGAAGTGCGGCTCTGGGGGACAATGAGCAGTTCTTC	CSARSAALGDNEQFF
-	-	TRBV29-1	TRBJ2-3	TGCAGCGGGGATACGCAGTATTTT	CSGDTQYF